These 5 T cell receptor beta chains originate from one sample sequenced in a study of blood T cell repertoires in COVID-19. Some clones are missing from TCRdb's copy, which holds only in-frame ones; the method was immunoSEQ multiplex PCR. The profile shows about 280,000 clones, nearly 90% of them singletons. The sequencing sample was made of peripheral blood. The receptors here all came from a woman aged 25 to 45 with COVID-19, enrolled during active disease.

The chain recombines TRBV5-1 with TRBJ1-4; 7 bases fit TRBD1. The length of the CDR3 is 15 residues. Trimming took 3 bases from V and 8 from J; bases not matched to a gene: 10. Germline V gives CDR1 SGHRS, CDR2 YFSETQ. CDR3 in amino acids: CASSSQGGLGEKLFF. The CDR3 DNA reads TGCGCCAGCAGCTCTCAAGGGGGCTTGGGAGAAAAACTGTTTTTT.

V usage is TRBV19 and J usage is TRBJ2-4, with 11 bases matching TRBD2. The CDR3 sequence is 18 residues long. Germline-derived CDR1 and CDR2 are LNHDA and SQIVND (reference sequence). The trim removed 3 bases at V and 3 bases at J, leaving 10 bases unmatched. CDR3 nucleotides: TGTGCCAGTAGTATGTCTAGCGGGGGGACCTACGACAAAAACATTCAGTACTTC. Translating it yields CASSMSSGGTYDKNIQYF.

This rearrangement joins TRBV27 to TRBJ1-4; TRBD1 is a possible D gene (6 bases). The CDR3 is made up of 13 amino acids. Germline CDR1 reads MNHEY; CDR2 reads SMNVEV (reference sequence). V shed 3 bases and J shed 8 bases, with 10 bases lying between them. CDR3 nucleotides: TGTGCCAGCAGTTTGTTCAGGGGAGAAAAACTGTTTTTT. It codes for CASSLFRGEKLFF.

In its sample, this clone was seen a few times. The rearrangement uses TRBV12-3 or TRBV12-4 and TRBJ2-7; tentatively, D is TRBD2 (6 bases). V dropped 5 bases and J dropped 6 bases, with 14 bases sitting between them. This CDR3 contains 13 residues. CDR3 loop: CASSPGLPLEQYF. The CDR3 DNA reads TGTGCCAGCAGTCCGGGACTCCCCCTCGAGCAGTACTTC.

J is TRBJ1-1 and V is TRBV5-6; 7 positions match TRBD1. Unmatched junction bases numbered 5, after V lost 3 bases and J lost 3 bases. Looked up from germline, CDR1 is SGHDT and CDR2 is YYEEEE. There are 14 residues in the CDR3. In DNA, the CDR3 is TGTGCCAGCAGCTGGGTGACAGGGTACACTGAAGCTTTCTTT. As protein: CASSWVTGYTEAFF.